A selection of T cell receptor beta chains follows, all from one sample in a study of cytomegalovirus exposure and HLA in healthy donors. Sequencing used immunoSEQ multiplex PCR; TCRdb keeps in-frame clones, though not all of them. The sample lists roughly 67,000 clones; around 80% were seen once. Material for sequencing was PBMCs. These receptors were collected from a man aged 40-49 years in good health and CMV-seronegative. Each CDR3 is given with its conserved first and last residue. D genes are given only for firm matches. Not every row has a clone size; where given, it reads once, few, many or a size class.

V gene	clone size	D gene	J gene	CDR3 DNA	CDR3 protein
TRBV19	NA	TRBD2	TRBJ2-7	TGTGCCAGTAGAAAGACTAGCGGGGGGACCGGCTCCTACGAGCAGTACTTC	CASRKTSGGTGSYEQYF
TRBV6-5	NA	NA	TRBJ1-1	TGTGCCAGCAGTTACAGCCCTTTGAGAACTGAAGCTTTCTTT	CASSYSPLRTEAFF
TRBV6-6	few	TRBD2	TRBJ2-1	TGCGTGACGGGGCTAGCGGGGGGCGAGCAGTTCTTC	CVTGLAGGEQFF
TRBV5-1	few	TRBD1	TRBJ1-1	TGCGCCAGCAGCCTACCGACAGGGCTGAACACTGAAGCTTTCTTT	CASSLPTGLNTEAFF
TRBV28	few	NA	TRBJ1-5	TGTGCCAGCAGCCTGACTGCCCCAAATCAGCCCCAGCATTTT	CASSLTAPNQPQHF
TRBV9	NA	NA	TRBJ1-1	TGTGCCAGCAGCGGGAAAGGAGCGAACACTGAAGCTTTCTTT	CASSGKGANTEAFF
TRBV11-2	NA	TRBD2	TRBJ2-1	TGTGCCAGCAGCTCGGGGGGGGGCCCCTACAATGAGCAGTTCTTC	CASSSGGGPYNEQFF
TRBV5-1	NA	TRBD1	TRBJ2-7	TGCGCCAGCAGCTTAGGGACAGTGGGCTTGGACGAGCAGTACTTC	CASSLGTVGLDEQYF
TRBV7-9	NA	NA	TRBJ2-5	TGTGCCAGCAGCTCTCAGGGCACAGAGACCCAGTACTTC	CASSSQGTETQYF
TRBV6-5	NA	NA	TRBJ1-2	TGTGCCAGCAGTTATTCCAGCCAAGCGGATGGCTACACCTTC	CASSYSSQADGYTF
TRBV20-1	NA	NA	TRBJ2-1	TGCAGTGCCCTCGCTATTGAGCAGTTCTTC	CSALAIEQFF
TRBV6-1	NA	TRBD2	TRBJ2-3	TGTGCCAGCAGTTTTACTAGCGGGGGCCCAGATACGCAGTATTTT	CASSFTSGGPDTQYF
TRBV10-1	few	NA	TRBJ1-1	TGCGCCAGCAGCCCGAACTGGGGCAAGAACACTGAAGCTTTCTTT	CASSPNWGKNTEAFF
TRBV18	NA	NA	TRBJ1-3	TGTGCCAGCTCCCCGGGACTGGAGGCTGGAAACACCATATATTTT	CASSPGLEAGNTIYF
TRBV29-1	NA	TRBD2	TRBJ2-1	TGCAGCGTTCGGGGACTAGCGGGAGGGCAGTTTCTCTTTAGCTCCTACAATGAGCAGTTCTTC	CSVRGLAGGQFLFSSYNEQFF
TRBV18	NA	TRBD1	TRBJ2-3	TGTGCCAGCTCACGACAGGGGGAAACAGATACGCAGTATTTT	CASSRQGETDTQYF
TRBV13	NA	TRBD2	TRBJ2-3	TGTGCCAGCAGCCAACGGGAGGGCACAGATACGCAGTATTTT	CASSQREGTDTQYF
TRBV5-6	NA	NA	TRBJ2-5	TGTGCCAGCAGTCCCTTAGAAGAGACCCAGTACTTC	CASSPLEETQYF
TRBV2	few	TRBD1	TRBJ1-5	TGTGCCAGCAGGGCAGGGACAGATAGCAATCAGCCCCAGCATTTT	CASRAGTDSNQPQHF
TRBV6-5	NA	TRBD1	TRBJ2-7	TGTGCCAGCAGTTATTCGGGGACAGGAGGCTACGAGCAGTACTTC	CASSYSGTGGYEQYF
TRBV25-1	NA	NA	TRBJ1-1	TGTGCCAGCAGTGACCCTGGGGAGGTCTTAGCTTTCTTT	CASSDPGEVLAFF
TRBV19	NA	TRBD2	TRBJ2-5	TGTGCCAGTAGTATAGAAGGCGGGGGGTCAGAGACCCAGTACTTC	CASSIEGGGSETQYF
TRBV6-1	NA	NA	TRBJ2-7	TGTGCCAGCAGATCCGAGCGAGCCATTCCCTACGAGCAGTACTTC	CASRSERAIPYEQYF
TRBV5-4	NA	NA	TRBJ1-6	TGTGCCAGCAGCTTGGCCCTAGGGGCAAATTCACCCCTCCACTTT	CASSLALGANSPLHF
TRBV15	NA	NA	TRBJ1-5	TGTGCCACCAGCAGAGAGGGGGCAGGGAATCAGCCCCAGCATTTT	CATSREGAGNQPQHF
TRBV11-2	NA	TRBD1	TRBJ2-3	TGTGCCAGCAGCTTATCCAGACAGGGAGTATGGGCAGATACGCAGTATTTT	CASSLSRQGVWADTQYF
TRBV5-1	NA	NA	TRBJ1-1	TGCGCCAGCAGCCTGGGGGCGGGGTGGAACACTGAAGCTTTCTTT	CASSLGAGWNTEAFF
TRBV5-1	few	TRBD1	TRBJ2-7	TGCGCCAGCAGCTTAGAAACAGGGGCATCCTACGAGCAGTACTTC	CASSLETGASYEQYF
TRBV18	NA	TRBD1	TRBJ2-7	TGTGCCAGCTCACCACCTGGGACAGGGGGCGAGCAGTACTTC	CASSPPGTGGEQYF
TRBV7-2	NA	TRBD1	TRBJ2-5	TGTGCCAGCAGCTACGGACAGGGGCTTACAGAGACCCAGTACTTC	CASSYGQGLTETQYF
TRBV7-2	NA	TRBD1	TRBJ1-2	TGTGCCAGCAGCGAACCCGGGACAGTCCTCTATGGCTACACCTTC	CASSEPGTVLYGYTF
TRBV2	few	NA	TRBJ2-3	TGTGCCAGCAGTTGGGACGGGGGAGATACGCAGTATTTT	CASSWDGGDTQYF
TRBV19	NA	NA	TRBJ2-6	TGTGCCAGTAGTATAGGGGGCAGCTCTGGGGCCAACGTCCTGACTTTC	CASSIGGSSGANVLTF
TRBV10-3	NA	TRBD1	TRBJ1-2	TGTGCCATCAGCCAAACCCCGGGACAGAGTTATGGCTACACCTTC	CAISQTPGQSYGYTF
TRBV5-1	once	TRBD1	TRBJ2-2	TGCGCCAGCAGCTTGGTTACAGGGGAAGGAACCGGGGAGCTGTTTTTT	CASSLVTGEGTGELFF
TRBV7-2	NA	NA	TRBJ2-1	TGTGCCAGCAGCTTAAGCCGTCGGAGTGATTACAATGGGCAGTTCTTC	CASSLSRRSDYNGQFF
TRBV28	few	TRBD1	TRBJ1-2	TGTGCCAGCACCGAAGGGGGCTCTGGCTACACCTTC	CASTEGGSGYTF
TRBV18	NA	NA	TRBJ1-2	TGTGCCAGCTCACCACCGGGCAGGAACTATGGCTACACCTTC	CASSPPGRNYGYTF
TRBV6-5	NA	NA	TRBJ2-3	TGTGCCAGCAGTTACTCAGACGGGAGAACAGATACGCAGTATTTT	CASSYSDGRTDTQYF
TRBV2	NA	NA	TRBJ1-6	TGTGCCAGCAGTGAATTCACGTACGGGAATTCCCCCCTCCACTTT	CASSEFTYGNSPLHF
TRBV5-1	NA	NA	TRBJ2-2	TGCGCCAGCAGCCCCGGGACTCAAACCGGGGAGCTGTTTTTT	CASSPGTQTGELFF
TRBV7-7	NA	TRBD1	TRBJ2-3	TGTGCCAGCAGCTTTAGACAGGGGGACCTCGATACGCAGTATTTT	CASSFRQGDLDTQYF
TRBV5-4	NA	NA	TRBJ2-3	TGTGCCAGCAGACCTGGGTCGGGAGTTACAGATACGCAGTATTTT	CASRPGSGVTDTQYF
TRBV6-1	NA	NA	TRBJ2-7	TGTGCCAGCAGGCGGGACAGCGCCCGCACCTACGAGCAGTACTTC	CASRRDSARTYEQYF
TRBV19	once	TRBD1	TRBJ2-3	TGTGCCAGTAGTAAGGGGGCTGGAGATACGCAGTATTTT	CASSKGAGDTQYF
TRBV4-1	NA	TRBD2	TRBJ2-1	TGCGCCAGCAGCCAATTACCGGGACTAGCCTACAATGAGCAATTCTTC	CASSQLPGLAYNEQFF
TRBV6-5	NA	NA	TRBJ2-7	TGTGCCAGCAGTACGGGGGGCGGCAGAACCGAGCAGTACTTC	CASSTGGGRTEQYF
TRBV20-1	NA	NA	TRBJ2-1	TGCAGTCCCCTATCCTACAATGAGCAGTTCTTC	CSPLSYNEQFF
TRBV7-2	NA	NA	TRBJ2-2	TGTGCCAGCAGCTTAGTAACCATCAGGGACGGGGAGCTGTTTTTT	CASSLVTIRDGELFF
TRBV28	NA	NA	TRBJ2-1	TGTGCCACCACTCCGGGGAGCTCCTACAATGAGCAGTTCTTC	CATTPGSSYNEQFF
TRBV7-8	NA	NA	TRBJ2-1	TGTGCCAGCAGCTTACGGTACAGGTACAATGAGCAGTTCTTC	CASSLRYRYNEQFF